Below, 22 T cell receptor beta chains from the same sample are listed, as sequenced in a study of cytomegalovirus exposure and HLA in healthy donors. It was with 60 Vbeta and 13 Jbeta primers that the PCR ran. Clones were sequenced by immunoSEQ multiplex PCR, and TCRdb holds only the in-frame ones, with some missing. The table includes fewer than 150,000 clones, around 79% detected once. The sequencing input was PBMCs. These receptor sequences come from a male donor in good health and CMV-seronegative.

Notes on this clone: A junction end diverges from the germline sequence, so it may reflect a read error. This rearrangement joins TRBV7-9 to TRBJ2-3, with 7 bases lining up with TRBD1. Germline V gene lookup returns CDR1 SEHNR and CDR2 FQNEAQ (reference sequence). This CDR3 has 17 residues. The CDR3 DNA reads as TGTTCCAGCAGCTTATCGGGACAGAGTGCTAGCACAGATACGCAGTATTTT. Translation gives CSSSLSGQSASTDTQYF.

The chain uses TRBV5-4 and TRBJ1-1; a weak D match, TRBD1 (6 bases). Germline V gene lookup returns CDR1 SGHNT and CDR2 YYREEE (reference sequence). V gave up 1 base and J gave up 4 bases, with 11 bases separating them. The CDR3 is made up of 14 amino acids. CDR3 in DNA: TGTGCCAGCAGCTTGTCGACAGGCCTCACTGAAGCTTTCTTT. Its protein is CASSLSTGLTEAFF.

The CDR3 loop is CATSRGEGDEKLFF. The CDR3 nucleotides are TGTGCCACCAGCAGAGGGGAGGGGGATGAAAAACTGTTTTTT. This chain connects TRBV15 to TRBJ1-4, with D possibly TRBD1 on 6 matching bases. The V end was cut by 1 base, the J end by 6 bases, with 9 bases between. The germline V gene encodes CDR1 LNHNV and CDR2 YYDKDF (reference sequence). The CDR3 is 14 amino acids.

The V call is TRBV10-3, the J call TRBJ2-5; D ambiguous. Germline CDR1 is ENHRY and CDR2 is SYGVKD. The CDR3 consists of 14 residues. V lost 1 base and J 7 bases, leaving 13 bases between the germline ends. CDR3 nucleotide sequence: TGTGCCATCAGTGAGTTAGGCATCCTAGGGACCCAGTACTTC. This codes for CAISELGILGTQYF.

This clone has a single count. The chain recombines TRBV6-5 with TRBJ1-1; 10 bases are shared with TRBD1. CDR1 and CDR2 (germline): MNHEY, SVGAGI. CDR3 length: 15 amino acids. V was clipped by 6 bases and J by 3 bases; unmatched bases: 7. This chain's CDR3 is CASSWGTGVDTEAFF. The CDR3 DNA reads as TGTGCCAGCAGCTGGGGGACAGGGGTGGACACTGAAGCTTTCTTT.

This clone has only one observation. The chain links TRBV15 to TRBJ2-1; possibly TRBD2 for D (6 bases). Germline values: CDR1 LNHNV, CDR2 YYDKDF (reference sequence). The CDR3 is made up of 13 amino acids. V shed 1 base and J shed 10 bases, with 11 bases lying between them. The DNA of the CDR3 is TGTGCCACCAGCAGAGGGGGGGAGTTCGAGCAGTTCTTC. Translation gives CATSRGGEFEQFF. Using reference TRBV15 and TRBJ2-1 for the parts outside the CDR3, the full variable domain is DAMVIQNPRYQVTQFGKPVTLSCSQTLNHNVMYWYQQKSSQAPKLLFHYYDKDFNNEADTPDNFQSRRPNTSFCFLDIRSPGLGDTAMYLCATSRGGEFEQFFGPGTRLTVL.

This clone has just one count. The gene calls are TRBV6-5 and TRBJ2-1, with 9 bases aligning to TRBD2. Germline loops: CDR1 MNHEY, CDR2 SVGAGI. The CDR3 covers 16 residues. V lost 0 bases, J lost 5 bases, and 5 bases stayed unmatched. CDR3 loop: CASSYSATSGHNEQFF. The CDR3 DNA reads as TGTGCCAGCAGTTACTCAGCGACTAGCGGACACAATGAGCAGTTCTTC.

The rearrangement uses TRBV6-5 and TRBJ1-2; tentatively, D is TRBD1 (5 bases). The V end lost 1 base, the J end lost 6 bases, and 12 bases lay between the germline ends. The CDR3 runs 14 residues. Per germline, CDR1 MNHEY and CDR2 SVGAGI. The CDR3 DNA reads as TGTGCCAGCAGTTACTTCTGGGGGGAGGATGGCTACACCTTC. Its protein product is CASSYFWGEDGYTF.

The rearrangement uses TRBV5-1 and TRBJ1-2; 9 positions agree with TRBD1. The germline CDR1 and CDR2 sequences are SGHRS and YFSETQ. CDR3 length equals 16 residues. V trimming: 4 bases; J trimming: 3 bases; junction bases outside the gene matches: 10. CDR3 sequence reads: CASSGHRTGEDYGYTF. The CDR3 DNA follows: TGCGCCAGCAGCGGGCATCGGACAGGGGAGGACTATGGCTACACCTTC.

This chain links TRBV12-5 with TRBJ2-5, with TRBD1 identical over 8 bases. Germline V gene lookup returns CDR1 LGHNT and CDR2 FRNRAP. The CDR3 is 15 residues long. J gave up 0 bases and V 6 bases, and 6 bases lay outside the gene matches. The CDR3 DNA sequence: TGTGCTAGTGGCCCAGGACAGGGCTACCAAGAGACCCAGTACTTC. Translated, it gives CASGPGQGYQETQYF.

This clone was observed a handful of times. The V gene is TRBV5-8, the J gene TRBJ2-7, with no clear D. V was clipped by 5 bases and J by 2 bases, with 5 bases between them. This CDR3 is built from 11 residues. Germline V gene sequence: CDR1 SGHTS, CDR2 YDEGEE. The CDR3 here is CASRTPYEQYF. CDR3 bases: TGTGCCAGCAGGACACCCTACGAGCAGTACTTC.

The chain joins TRBV7-9 to TRBJ1-6; no definite D call. V lost 3 bases, J lost 0 bases, and 18 bases lay in between. CDR1 is SEHNR and CDR2 is FQNEAQ in the germline V gene (reference sequence). The CDR3 totals 19 residues. CDR3 amino acids: CASSFAGIPTSSYNSPLHF. In nucleotides, the CDR3 is TGTGCCAGCAGCTTTGCCGGGATTCCCACGAGCTCCTATAATTCACCCCTCCACTTT.

The J gene is TRBJ2-2, the V gene TRBV12-1; the table's TRBD2 call for D was not verified on the DNA. TRBV12-1 is reported as a pseudogene. This CDR3 spans 19 amino acids. The CDR3 DNA reads as TGTGCCAGCAGCTTTAGCCCCGGGTCTACCTTTCCGAACACCGGGGAGCTGTTTTTT. Amino acids: CASSFSPGSTFPNTGELFF.

The rearrangement joins TRBV11-1 to TRBJ1-1; 8 nucleotides line up with TRBD1. The J segment lost 3 bases and the V segment lost 7 bases, leaving 7 bases of the junction unmatched. Germline V gene sequence: CDR1 SGHAT, CDR2 FQDESV (reference sequence). CDR3 length: 14 amino acids. The CDR3 DNA is TGTGCCAGCACCTCAGGGGGCGGGTACACTGAAGCTTTCTTT. Protein product: CASTSGGGYTEAFF. Together with reference TRBV11-1 and TRBJ1-1, the CDR3 gives the full variable domain: EAEVAQSPRYKITEKSQAVAFWCDPISGHATLYWYRQILGQGPELLVQFQDESVVDDSQLPKDRFSAERLKGVDSTLKIQPAELGDSAMYLCASTSGGGYTEAFFGQGTRLTVV.

This rearrangement joins TRBV4-3 to TRBJ2-7, with D perhaps TRBD1 (6 bases). V was trimmed by 0 bases and J by 3 bases, leaving 15 bases between them. Germline V gene data show CDR1 as LGHNA and CDR2 as YSLEER. The CDR3 spans 16 residues. In DNA, the CDR3 is TGCGCCAGCAGCCAAGAGGGAAGGGGCAGGGGCTACGAGCAGTACTTC. Encoded protein: CASSQEGRGRGYEQYF.

The chain has TRBV5-6 and TRBJ2-1; 7 positions match TRBD1. V lost 3 bases and J lost 8; bases outside the gene matches: 5. Germline CDR1 SGHDT, CDR2 YYEEEE. The CDR3 length is 13 residues. The CDR3 sequence: CASSWGQSDEQFF. The CDR3 DNA sequence: TGTGCCAGCAGCTGGGGACAGAGCGATGAGCAGTTCTTC.

The rearrangement joins TRBV14 to TRBJ1-3; 10 bases map to TRBD1. This CDR3 is built from 16 residues. CDR1 is SGHDN and CDR2 is FVKESK in the germline V gene. J lost 2 bases, V lost 5 bases, and 6 bases had no gene match. This chain's CDR3 is CASSARQGATGNTIYF. The CDR3 bases are TGTGCCAGCAGCGCCAGACAGGGGGCGACTGGAAACACCATATATTTT. Combining the CDR3 with reference TRBV14 and TRBJ1-3 gives the whole variable domain EAGVTQFPSHSVIEKGQTVTLRCDPISGHDNLYWYRRVMGKEIKFLLHFVKESKQDESGMPNNRFLAERTGGTYSTLKVQPAELEDSGVYFCASSARQGATGNTIYFGEGSWLTVV.

This clone was recorded only once. The chain links TRBV30 to TRBJ1-3; a possible D gene is TRBD1 (6 bases). The CDR3 is 18 amino acids. V was clipped by 4 bases and J by 6 bases, with 28 bases between them. CDR1 GTSNPN and CDR2 SVGIG come from the germline V gene (reference sequence). The CDR3 bases are TGTGCCTGGACCCTAACGGTCCCCGGGCAGGGGAATGCAAACACCATATATTTT. The encoded protein is CAWTLTVPGQGNANTIYF.

This clone has more than one count but fewer than ten. J is TRBJ1-1 and V is TRBV5-1, with 8 bases matching TRBD1. The CDR3 covers 17 residues. In germline, CDR1 is SGHRS, CDR2 YFSETQ. Losses at the gene ends were 4 bases for V and 0 bases for J; bases not matched to a gene: 11. In DNA, the CDR3 is TGCGCCAGCAGCGACAACAGGGGGTTGATGATGAACACTGAAGCTTTCTTT. It is translated as CASSDNRGLMMNTEAFF.

J is TRBJ2-1 and V is TRBV27; TRBD1 matches at 8 bases. CDR1 and CDR2 from the germline V gene are MNHEY and SMNVEV (reference sequence). V shed 0 bases, J shed 8 bases, and the junction held 6 bases outside the gene matches. This CDR3 is built from 15 residues. CDR3 loop: CASSLSDRVRDEQFF. The CDR3 DNA reads as TGTGCCAGCAGTTTATCGGACAGGGTTAGGGATGAGCAGTTCTTC.

The CDR3 DNA is TGTGCCAGCAGCTTAGGATGGGGCGACATGAGCAATCAGCCCCAGCATTTT. It codes for CASSLGWGDMSNQPQHF. This chain uses TRBV7-8 with TRBJ1-5, with D maybe TRBD1 (5 bases). The germline V gene has CDR1 SGHVS and CDR2 FQNEAQ. Trimming left V 1 base short and J 1 base short, with 14 bases between. The CDR3 spans 17 residues.

This rearrangement joins TRBV7-9 to TRBJ1-2; D not resolved. Trimming removed 5 bases from V and 10 bases from J, with 14 bases in between. Per germline, CDR1 SEHNR and CDR2 FQNEAQ (reference sequence). This CDR3 is built from 12 residues. CDR3 amino acids: CASSQEGRFYTF. CDR3 nucleotides: TGTGCCAGCAGCCAAGAGGGCAGGTTCTACACCTTC.